These 28 T cell receptor beta chains share one sample of origin, sequenced in a study of lymphopenia after photon versus proton radiotherapy (dated by TCRdb to about 2019). To prepare the library, the immunoSEQ multiplex PCR assay was applied. Sourced from immuneACCESS, this table was stored by TCRdb with only in-frame sequences that have V and J called. A share of the clones is absent; for the studies checked, an unresolved V gene accounts for under half, and the remainder has no known explanation. For this sample there are tens of thousands of clones; 75% to 90% appear just once. About 2% of the sample is in the top ten clones. Sequences were derived from peripheral blood, sampled from a patient treated with photon-based radiotherapy. The receptors stem from a man in his forties or fifties with gastric cancer.

The chain joins TRBV5-1 to TRBJ2-4, with D possibly being TRBD2 (5 bases). In germline, CDR1 is SGHRS, CDR2 YFSETQ. The length of the CDR3 is 16 residues. Trimming took 4 bases from V and 7 from J, leaving 21 bases between them. The CDR3 is CASSPSSGLPGNIQYF. The CDR3 DNA is TGCGCCAGCAGCCCATCATCCGGGCTCCCGGGGAACATTCAGTACTTC.

This clone was seen only once. The gene calls are TRBV5-1 and TRBJ1-2, with D tentatively TRBD1 (6 bases). CDR3 length equals 13 residues. CDR1 and CDR2 from the germline V gene are SGHRS and YFSETQ. The V gene lost 0 bases and the J gene lost 8 bases, with 11 bases spanning the gap. The CDR3 sequence is CASSLGNRDGYTF. The CDR3 DNA is TGCGCCAGCAGCTTGGGAAACAGGGACGGCTACACCTTC.

V is TRBV5-4 and J is TRBJ1-2, with 7 bases matching TRBD1. CDR3 length equals 16 residues. Germline CDR1 and CDR2: SGHNT and YYREEE (reference sequence). V lost 4 bases to trimming and J lost 4 bases; unmatched junction nucleotides: 13. The DNA for the CDR3 is TGTGCCAGCAGCCGAGGGGACAGCTCCTTCTCCTATGGCTACACCTTC. Residues: CASSRGDSSFSYGYTF.

Written as DNA, the CDR3 is TGTGCCTGGAGGATGGCATACAACACTGAAGCTTTCTTT. It codes for CAWRMAYNTEAFF. The chain joins TRBV30 to TRBJ1-1; D is unresolved. From germline, CDR1 is GTSNPN and CDR2 SVGIG (reference sequence). The CDR3 sequence is 13 residues long. With 3 bases removed from V and 2 bases from J, the gap between germline ends came to 10 bases.

This clone showed up just once. The rearrangement joins TRBV9 to TRBJ2-1, with TRBD2 matching 10 bases. CDR1 and CDR2 (germline): SGDLS, YYNGEE. The CDR3 totals 17 residues. Trimming cost V 0 bases and J 0 bases; bases outside gene matches: 3. CDR3 residues: CASSVALAGHSYNEQFF. Here the CDR3 DNA reads TGTGCCAGCAGCGTAGCACTAGCGGGGCACTCCTACAATGAGCAGTTCTTC.

This clone came up a few times. The genes are TRBV6-1 and TRBJ2-5, with TRBD2 identical over 10 bases. The J segment lost 1 base and the V segment lost 4 bases, leaving 3 bases of the junction unmatched. Per germline, CDR1 MNHNS and CDR2 SASEGT. CDR3 length equals 15 residues. In DNA, the CDR3 is TGTGCCAGCAGTGCCATAGCGGGGGGCCAAGAGACCCAGTACTTC. As protein: CASSAIAGGQETQYF.

This clone was observed a single time. The chain carries TRBV4-1 and TRBJ1-2; 8 bases fit TRBD1. Germline assignment: CDR1 MGHRA and CDR2 YSYEKL. Trimming at V came to 3 bases and at J to 7 bases, leaving 7 bases not matched to a gene. CDR3 length: 14 residues. CDR3 DNA: TGCGCCAGCAGCCACGGACAGGGAGAAATTGGCTACACCTTC. This translates into CASSHGQGEIGYTF.

The chain is built from TRBV7-2 and TRBJ2-7; tentative D call: TRBD2 (5 bases). The ends were cut back, 1 base at V and 3 bases at J, with 7 bases in the middle. The germline gives CDR1 SGHTA, CDR2 FQGNSA. The CDR3 is 13 residues long. The CDR3 protein is CASSLGRDYEQYF. The CDR3 bases are TGTGCCAGCAGCTTAGGCCGGGACTACGAGCAGTACTTC.

This rearrangement joins TRBV6-1 to TRBJ1-1; D uncertain. CDR1 is MNHNS and CDR2 is SASEGT in the germline V gene. The CDR3 runs to 12 residues. The ends were cut back, 6 bases at V and 10 bases at J, with 15 bases in the middle. The CDR3, as DNA: TGTGCCAGCAGCGGGGTTGGAATGGGAGCTTTCTTT. Translating it yields CASSGVGMGAFF.

The V gene is TRBV7-6, the J gene TRBJ2-4, with D perhaps matching TRBD1 or TRBD2 (5 bases each). Deletions cut 2 bases from V and 2 bases from J, with 7 bases between. From germline, CDR1 is SGHVS and CDR2 FNYEAQ. This CDR3 spans 14 amino acids. The CDR3 coding sequence is TGTGCCAGCAGCTTAAGGGACCCCAAAAACATTCAGTACTTC. This sequence encodes CASSLRDPKNIQYF.

This chain connects TRBV30 to TRBJ1-2; TRBD1 agrees at 7 bases. This CDR3 comprises 15 residues. The V and J ends lost 2 bases and 0 bases, in that order; junction bases with no gene match: 6. The germline V gene encodes CDR1 GTSNPN and CDR2 SVGIG (reference sequence). The CDR3: CAWSRPGTANYGYTF. CDR3 nucleotide sequence: TGTGCCTGGAGTCGACCCGGGACAGCTAACTATGGCTACACCTTC.

The V and J genes are TRBV9 and TRBJ2-5; D assignment may be TRBD1 or TRBD2 (6 bases each). The germline V gene has CDR1 SGDLS and CDR2 YYNGEE. The CDR3 covers 14 residues. The ends were cut back, 4 bases at V and 4 bases at J, with 14 bases in the middle. The CDR3 DNA sequence: TGTGCCAGCAGCACCGGTGGAGGGGGAGAGACCCAGTACTTC. This gives the protein CASSTGGGGETQYF.

The V call is TRBV30, the J call TRBJ2-7; D possibly corresponds to TRBD2 (6 bases). The CDR3 sequence is 14 residues long. Per the germline V gene, CDR1 is GTSNPN and CDR2 is SVGIG (reference sequence). With 4 bases removed from V and 2 bases from J, the gap between germline ends came to 15 bases. CDR3 sequence: CAWIAGLSPYEQYF. The CDR3 coding sequence is TGTGCCTGGATCGCGGGGCTAAGTCCCTACGAGCAGTACTTC. The full variable domain, with the rest looked up from reference TRBV30 and TRBJ2-7, is SQTIHQWPATLVQPVGSPLSLECTVEGTSNPNLYWYRQAAGRGLQLLFYSVGIGQISSEVPQNLSASRPQDRQFILSSKKLLLSDSGFYLCAWIAGLSPYEQYFGPGTRLTVT.

This chain uses TRBV5-5 with TRBJ1-1, with no clear D. V lost 3 bases, J lost 6 bases, and 18 bases lay in between. The CDR3 contains 15 residues. Looked up from germline, CDR1 is SGHKS and CDR2 is YYEKEE (reference sequence). The CDR3 region is CASSSIGLNIPEAFF. DNA for the CDR3: TGTGCCAGCAGCTCCATCGGCCTCAACATCCCTGAAGCTTTCTTT. Full variable domain (outside the CDR3, taken from reference TRBV5-5 and TRBJ1-1): DAGVTQSPTHLIKTRGQQVTLRCSPISGHKSVSWYQQVLGQGPQFIFQYYEKEERGRGNFPDRFSARQFPNYSSELNVNALLLGDSALYLCASSSIGLNIPEAFFGQGTRLTVV.

The chain is built from TRBV19 and TRBJ2-3; 7 nucleotides match TRBD1. The V segment lost 10 bases and the J segment 2 bases; nucleotides outside the gene matches: 6. The CDR3 runs 13 residues. CDR1 and CDR2 (germline): LNHDA, SQIVND (reference sequence). The chain's CDR3 is CATIDRATDTQYF. CDR3 DNA sequence: TGTGCCACTATAGACAGGGCCACAGATACGCAGTATTTT.

The chain's CDR3 is CASSLVPGADETQYF. In nucleotides, the CDR3 is TGTGCCAGCAGCTTAGTACCGGGGGCCGATGAGACCCAGTACTTC. The chain recombines TRBV7-6 with TRBJ2-5; D tentatively fits TRBD1 or TRBD2 (6 bases each). Between the trimmed V and J ends, which lost 1 base and 5 bases, there was a span of 14 bases. The V gene's germline CDR1 is SGHVS and CDR2 FNYEAQ. The CDR3 spans 15 residues. The variable domain in full, completed from reference TRBV7-6 and TRBJ2-5, reads GAGVSQSPRYKVTKRGQDVALRCDPISGHVSLYWYRQALGQGPEFLTYFNYEAQQDKSGLPNDRFSAERPEGSISTLTIQRTEQRDSAMYRCASSLVPGADETQYFGPGTRLLVL.

The CDR3 loop is CASRLGRSNEKLFF. DNA of the CDR3: TGCGCCAGCAGATTGGGACGGAGCAATGAAAAACTGTTTTTT. The rearrangement joins TRBV4-1 to TRBJ1-4, with a weak D call TRBD1 (5 bases). This CDR3 region has 14 residues. Germline V gene lookup returns CDR1 MGHRA and CDR2 YSYEKL. V was shortened by 6 bases and J by 5 bases, with 13 bases between the two germline ends.

The rearrangement uses TRBV19 and TRBJ1-2, with TRBD1 matching 7 bases. The germline V gene has CDR1 LNHDA and CDR2 SQIVND (reference sequence). V dropped 1 base and J dropped 4; count of bases not matched to a gene: 9. The CDR3 is 16 residues long. DNA of the CDR3: TGTGCCAGTAGTATAGGTAGGGGACAGCGACCCTATGGCTACACCTTC. Amino acids: CASSIGRGQRPYGYTF. Supplemented by reference TRBV19 and TRBJ1-2, the full variable domain reads DGGITQSPKYLFRKEGQNVTLSCEQNLNHDAMYWYRQDPGQGLRLIYYSQIVNDFQKGDIAEGYSVSREKKESFPLTVTSAQKNPTAFYLCASSIGRGQRPYGYTFGSGTRLTVV.

The chain recombines TRBV10-3 with TRBJ2-7; tentatively, D is TRBD1 (5 bases). The V gene's germline CDR1 is ENHRY and CDR2 SYGVKD. CDR3 length: 17 residues. V was trimmed by 4 bases and J by 5 bases, leaving 24 bases between them. The CDR3 is CAISGVAPDTSLDEQYF. The CDR3 nucleotides are TGTGCCATCAGTGGAGTGGCCCCGGACACAAGCCTGGACGAGCAGTACTTC.

The rearrangement links TRBV6-4 to TRBJ1-5; no definite D call. V was pared by 2 bases and J by 6 bases, with 17 bases between. CDR3 size: 16 residues. The V gene's germline CDR1 is MRHNA and CDR2 SNTAGT. CDR3 in amino acids: CASSDETPIDAQPQHF. CDR3 DNA sequence: TGTGCCAGCAGTGACGAGACCCCAATTGACGCTCAGCCCCAGCATTTT.

The chain is built from TRBV18 and TRBJ1-6; 7 nucleotides agree with TRBD1. CDR1 is KGHSH, CDR2 LQKENI, per germline. CDR3 length: 15 amino acids. The J segment lost 7 bases and the V segment lost 2 bases, leaving 5 bases of the junction unmatched. DNA of the CDR3: TGTGCCAGCTCACCAAGCCAGGGGGAGAATTCACCCCTCCACTTT. It encodes CASSPSQGENSPLHF.

The chain links TRBV11-3 to TRBJ2-3, with D unclear. The CDR3 contains 12 residues. Trimming left V 0 bases short and J 5 bases short, with 3 bases between. CDR1 SGHNT and CDR2 YENEEA come from the germline V gene. This chain's CDR3 is CASSLDRDTQYF. As DNA, the CDR3 is TGTGCCAGCAGCTTAGACCGAGATACGCAGTATTTT.

This chain joins TRBV19 and TRBJ2-3; TRBD1 agrees at 10 bases. This CDR3 comprises 15 residues. Looked up from germline, CDR1 is LNHDA and CDR2 is SQIVND (reference sequence). The junction had 6 bases not matched to a gene; V was cut back by 7 bases and J by 2 bases. CDR3 sequence reads: CASKTGTGVTDTQYF. The CDR3 DNA reads TGTGCCAGTAAAACCGGGACAGGGGTCACAGATACGCAGTATTTT.

This clone showed up just once. CDR3 in DNA: TGCGCCAGCAGCATGACCAGGGGCAATGGCTACACCTTC. Translation: CASSMTRGNGYTF. V is TRBV5-1 and J is TRBJ1-2, with a possible D match to TRBD1 (6 bases). Germline V CDR1 and CDR2: SGHRS, YFSETQ. V was pared by 4 bases and J by 6 bases, with 13 bases between. There are 13 residues in the CDR3.

The chain couples TRBV14 to TRBJ2-1, with 15 bases matching TRBD2. The trim removed 3 bases at V and 0 bases at J, leaving 9 bases unmatched. CDR1 is SGHDN and CDR2 is FVKESK in the germline V gene. The CDR3 totals 20 residues. CDR3 bases: TGTGCCAGCAGCCAGCGCCTCGGACTAGCGGGGGGGAGCTCCTACAATGAGCAGTTCTTC. Protein: CASSQRLGLAGGSSYNEQFF.

This chain joins TRBV6-5 and TRBJ2-3; TRBD2 matches at 7 bases. Germline V gene lookup returns CDR1 MNHEY and CDR2 SVGAGI. The V and J ends lost 6 bases and 9 bases, in that order; junction bases with no gene match: 12. The CDR3 has 14 amino acids. CDR3 DNA: TGTGCCAGCAGCCCCGGGACTATATCGGAGACGCAGTATTTT. Translating it yields CASSPGTISETQYF.

The chain has TRBV6-5 and TRBJ1-1; D is undetermined. The germline CDR1 and CDR2 sequences are MNHEY and SVGAGI. V lost 0 bases and J lost 7, with 3 bases in between. This CDR3 spans 11 amino acids. In DNA, the CDR3 is TGTGCCAGCAGTTACTCGAATGAAGCTTTCTTT. Its protein is CASSYSNEAFF.

The gene calls are TRBV5-8 and TRBJ2-7; tentative D call: TRBD1 (6 bases). This CDR3 is built from 13 residues. Germline V gives CDR1 SGHTS, CDR2 YDEGEE. Trimming removed 1 base at V and 7 bases at J, with 12 bases between. CDR3: CASSLYQGWEQYF. The CDR3 DNA reads as TGTGCCAGCAGCTTGTATCAGGGGTGGGAGCAGTACTTC. Full variable domain (missing parts from reference TRBV5-8 and TRBJ2-7): EAGVTQSPTHLIKTRGQQATLRCSPISGHTSVYWYQQALGLGLQFLLWYDEGEERNRGNFPPRFSGRQFPNYSSELNVNALELEDSALYLCASSLYQGWEQYFGPGTRLTVT.